Each of the 5 T cell receptor beta chains below was sequenced from the same sample in a study of CXCR3-negative and CXCR3-positive naive CD8 T cells. cDNA libraries for TRB were generated by 5' RACE incorporating UMI labels. Each CDR3 protein gets one entry in TCRdb, which reprocessed the 5' RACE reads and gives no DNA. The table for this sample gives around 96,000 distinct CDR3 sequences. The sequencing input was naive CXCR3- CD8+ T cells from blood. Subset indicated: CD45RO-CCR7+CD27+CD95- naive CD8+ T cells lacking CXCR3 (TNR3-). These receptor sequences come from a human donor in good health. Some clones in this sample may be carry-over from other donors' samples.

The gene calls are TRBV29-1 and TRBJ1-1; as DNA is missing, the TRBD1 call by TCRdb cannot be tested. The CDR3 sequence is 14 residues long. The germline V gene encodes CDR1 SQVTM and CDR2 ANQGSEA. CDR3 sequence: CSVEAPGTNTEAFF.

The chain recombines TRBV6-6 with TRBJ2-7; TCRdb proposes TRBD1, but this gene call is untestable without DNA. This CDR3 is 13 amino acids long. From germline, CDR1 is MNHNY and CDR2 SVGAGI (reference sequence). The CDR3 loop reads CASQEGVHYEQYF.

The chain is built from TRBV29-1 and TRBJ1-1. CDR1 SQVTM and CDR2 ANQGSEA come from the germline V gene. The CDR3 loop spans 11 amino acids. This chain's CDR3 is CSVETGTEAFF.

This chain joins TRBV19 and TRBJ2-7. Germline V CDR1 and CDR2: LNHDA, SQIVND (reference sequence). The CDR3 contains 13 residues. CDR3 protein: CASNPSPNYEQYF. Full variable domain (rest looked up from reference TRBV19 and TRBJ2-7): DGGITQSPKYLFRKEGQNVTLSCEQNLNHDAMYWYRQDPGQGLRLIYYSQIVNDFQKGDIAEGYSVSREKKESFPLTVTSAQKNPTAFYLCASNPSPNYEQYFGPGTRLTVT.

V gene TRBV27 combines with J gene TRBJ1-1; with no DNA, the TCRdb D assignment of TRBD1 cannot be verified. Looked up from germline, CDR1 is MNHEY and CDR2 is SMNVEV (reference sequence). The CDR3 has 17 residues. This CDR3 reads CASSPPGVRAMNTEAFF.